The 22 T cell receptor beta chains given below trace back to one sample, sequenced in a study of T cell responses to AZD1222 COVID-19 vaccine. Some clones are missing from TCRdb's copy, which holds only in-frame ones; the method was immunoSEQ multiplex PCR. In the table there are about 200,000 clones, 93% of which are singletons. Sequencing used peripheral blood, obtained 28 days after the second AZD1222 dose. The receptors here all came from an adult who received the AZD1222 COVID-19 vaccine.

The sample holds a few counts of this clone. This CDR3 is CASSYPTGQPAAVNYGYTF. The CDR3 DNA reads TGTGCCAGCAGTTACCCCACTGGGCAGCCCGCCGCCGTTAACTATGGCTACACCTTC. The V and J genes are TRBV6-2 or TRBV6-3 and TRBJ1-2, with unresolved D. There are 19 residues in the CDR3. Trimming pared 2 bases from V and 1 base from J, leaving 23 bases between. Germline values: CDR1 MNHEY, CDR2 SVGEGT.

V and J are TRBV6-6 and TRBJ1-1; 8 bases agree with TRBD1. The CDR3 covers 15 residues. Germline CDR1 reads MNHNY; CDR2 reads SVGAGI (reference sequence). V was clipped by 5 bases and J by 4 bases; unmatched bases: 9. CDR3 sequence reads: CASSGRQGPATEAFF. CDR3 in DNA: TGTGCCAGCAGTGGGCGACAGGGGCCCGCCACTGAAGCTTTCTTT.

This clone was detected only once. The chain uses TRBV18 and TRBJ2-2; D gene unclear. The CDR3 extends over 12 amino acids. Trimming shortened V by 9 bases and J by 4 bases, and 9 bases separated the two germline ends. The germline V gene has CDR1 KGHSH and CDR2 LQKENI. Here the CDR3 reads CASRTLTGELFF. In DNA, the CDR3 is TGTGCCAGTCGCACGCTCACCGGGGAGCTGTTTTTT.

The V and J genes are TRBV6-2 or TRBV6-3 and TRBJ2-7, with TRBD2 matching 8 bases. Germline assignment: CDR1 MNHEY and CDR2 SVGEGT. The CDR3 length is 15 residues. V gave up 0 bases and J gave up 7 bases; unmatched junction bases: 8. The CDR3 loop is CASSYSMAGGREQYF. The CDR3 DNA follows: TGTGCCAGCAGTTACTCGATGGCGGGGGGCCGGGAGCAGTACTTC.

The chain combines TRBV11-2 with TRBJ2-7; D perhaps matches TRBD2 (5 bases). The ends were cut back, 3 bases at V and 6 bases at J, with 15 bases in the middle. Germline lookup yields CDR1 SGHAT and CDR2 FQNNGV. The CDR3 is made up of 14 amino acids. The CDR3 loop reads CASSFGGLEREQYF. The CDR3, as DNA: TGTGCCAGCAGCTTTGGCGGACTTGAGCGCGAGCAGTACTTC.

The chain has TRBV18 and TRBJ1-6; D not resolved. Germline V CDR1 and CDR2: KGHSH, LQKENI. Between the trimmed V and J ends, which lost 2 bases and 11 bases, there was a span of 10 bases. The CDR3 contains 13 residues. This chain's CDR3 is CASSPGVGPPLHF. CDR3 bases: TGTGCCAGCTCACCAGGGGTTGGGCCACCCCTCCACTTT.

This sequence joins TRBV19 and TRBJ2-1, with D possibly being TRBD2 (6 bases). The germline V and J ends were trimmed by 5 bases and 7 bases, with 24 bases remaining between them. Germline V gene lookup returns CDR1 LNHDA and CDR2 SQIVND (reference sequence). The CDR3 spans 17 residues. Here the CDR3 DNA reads TGTGCCAGTAGTGCGACCGGCCGGGCTCTCCGGGGGAATGAGCAGTTCTTC. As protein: CASSATGRALRGNEQFF.

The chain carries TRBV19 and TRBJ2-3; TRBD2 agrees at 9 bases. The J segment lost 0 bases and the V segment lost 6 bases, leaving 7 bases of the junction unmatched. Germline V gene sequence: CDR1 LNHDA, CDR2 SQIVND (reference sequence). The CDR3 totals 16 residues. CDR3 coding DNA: TGTGCCAGTAGACATCCGGGACTAGCTAGCACAGATACGCAGTATTTT. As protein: CASRHPGLASTDTQYF.

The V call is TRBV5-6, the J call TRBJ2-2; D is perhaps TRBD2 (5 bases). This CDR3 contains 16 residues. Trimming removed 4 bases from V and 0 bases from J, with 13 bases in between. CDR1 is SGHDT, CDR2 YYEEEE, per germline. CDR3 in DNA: TGTGCCAGCAGCCCGGGGTGGGGAACGAACACCGGGGAGCTGTTTTTT. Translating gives CASSPGWGTNTGELFF.

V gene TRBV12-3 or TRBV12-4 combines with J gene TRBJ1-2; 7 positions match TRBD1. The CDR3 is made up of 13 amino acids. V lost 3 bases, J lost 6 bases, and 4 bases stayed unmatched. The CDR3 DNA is TGTGCCAGCAGTTTGCAGGGGGTCAATGGCTACACCTTC. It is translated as CASSLQGVNGYTF.

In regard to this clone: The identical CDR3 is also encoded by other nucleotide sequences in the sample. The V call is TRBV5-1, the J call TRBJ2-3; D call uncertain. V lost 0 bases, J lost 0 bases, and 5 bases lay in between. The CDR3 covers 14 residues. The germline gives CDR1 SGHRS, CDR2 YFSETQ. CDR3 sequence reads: CASSLGGSTDTQYF. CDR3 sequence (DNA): TGCGCCAGCAGCTTGGGGGGTAGCACAGATACGCAGTATTTT.

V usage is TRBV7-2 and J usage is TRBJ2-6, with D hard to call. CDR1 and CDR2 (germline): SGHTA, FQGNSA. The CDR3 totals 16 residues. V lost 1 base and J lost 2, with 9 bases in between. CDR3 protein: CASSLGGVPGANVLTF. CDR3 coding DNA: TGTGCCAGCAGCTTAGGAGGAGTGCCTGGGGCCAACGTCCTGACTTTC.

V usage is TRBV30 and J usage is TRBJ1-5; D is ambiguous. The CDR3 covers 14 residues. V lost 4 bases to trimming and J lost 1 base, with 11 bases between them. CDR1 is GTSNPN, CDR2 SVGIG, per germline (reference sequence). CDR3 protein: CAWNPGRSNQPQHF. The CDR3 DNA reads TGTGCCTGGAACCCCGGAAGGAGCAATCAGCCCCAGCATTTT.

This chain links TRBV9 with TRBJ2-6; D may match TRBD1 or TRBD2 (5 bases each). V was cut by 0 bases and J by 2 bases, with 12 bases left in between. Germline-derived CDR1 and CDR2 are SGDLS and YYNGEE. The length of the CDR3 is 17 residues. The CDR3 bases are TGTGCCAGCAGCGTAGTTTCCGGGGCAACTGGGGCCAACGTCCTGACTTTC. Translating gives CASSVVSGATGANVLTF.

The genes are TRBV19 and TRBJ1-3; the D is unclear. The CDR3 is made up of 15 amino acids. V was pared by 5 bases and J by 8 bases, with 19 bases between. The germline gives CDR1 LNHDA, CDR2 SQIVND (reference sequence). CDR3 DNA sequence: TGTGCCAGTAGTGCCTGGGAACGGGATGTGTACACCATATATTTT. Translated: CASSAWERDVYTIYF.

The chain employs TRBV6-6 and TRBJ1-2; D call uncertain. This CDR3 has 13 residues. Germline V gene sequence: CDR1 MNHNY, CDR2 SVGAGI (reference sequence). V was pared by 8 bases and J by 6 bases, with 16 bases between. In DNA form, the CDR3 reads TGTGCCAGCTCCGAGGCGGGGTCGAATGGCTACACCTTC. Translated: CASSEAGSNGYTF.

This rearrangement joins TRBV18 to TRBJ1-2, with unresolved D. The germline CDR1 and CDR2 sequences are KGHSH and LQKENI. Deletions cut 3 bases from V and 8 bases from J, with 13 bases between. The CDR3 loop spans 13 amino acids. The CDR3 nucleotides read TGTGCCAGCTCACCGCCTGAAGTGCGGGGCTACACCTTC. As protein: CASSPPEVRGYTF.

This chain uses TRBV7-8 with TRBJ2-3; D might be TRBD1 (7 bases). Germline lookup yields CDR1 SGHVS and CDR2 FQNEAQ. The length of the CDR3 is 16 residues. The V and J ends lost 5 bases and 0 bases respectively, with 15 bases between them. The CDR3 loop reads CASSPAGGPSTDTQYF. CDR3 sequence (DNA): TGTGCCAGCAGCCCCGCAGGGGGGCCAAGCACAGATACGCAGTATTTT.

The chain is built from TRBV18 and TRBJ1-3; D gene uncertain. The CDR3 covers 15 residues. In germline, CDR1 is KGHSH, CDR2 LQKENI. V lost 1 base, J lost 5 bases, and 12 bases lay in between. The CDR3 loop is CASSPQAGWRNTIYF. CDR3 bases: TGTGCCAGCTCACCACAGGCCGGGTGGAGAAACACCATATATTTT.

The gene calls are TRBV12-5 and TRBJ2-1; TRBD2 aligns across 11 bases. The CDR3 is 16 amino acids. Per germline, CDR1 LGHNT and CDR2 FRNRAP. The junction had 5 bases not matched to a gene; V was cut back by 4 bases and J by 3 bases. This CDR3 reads CASGWTLAGGYNEQFF. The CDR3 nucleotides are TGTGCTAGTGGTTGGACCCTAGCGGGGGGCTACAATGAGCAGTTCTTC. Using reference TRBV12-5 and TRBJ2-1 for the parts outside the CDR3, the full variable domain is DARVTQTPRHKVTEMGQEVTMRCQPILGHNTVFWYRQTMMQGLELLAYFRNRAPLDDSGMPKDRFSAEMPDATLATLKIQPSEPRDSAVYFCASGWTLAGGYNEQFFGPGTRLTVL.

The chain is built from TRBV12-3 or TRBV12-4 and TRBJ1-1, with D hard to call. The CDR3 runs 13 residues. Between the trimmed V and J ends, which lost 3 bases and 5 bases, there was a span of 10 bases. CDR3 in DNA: TGTGCCAGCAGTTTCGCAGCGGCGACTGAAGCTTTCTTT. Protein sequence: CASSFAAATEAFF.

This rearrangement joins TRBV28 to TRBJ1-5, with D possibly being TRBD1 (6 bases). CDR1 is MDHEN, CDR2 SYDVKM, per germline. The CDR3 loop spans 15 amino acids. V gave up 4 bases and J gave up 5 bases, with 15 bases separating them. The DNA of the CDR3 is TGTGCCAGCAGTTCCCTTCGGGGGGGGCATCAGCCCCAGCATTTT. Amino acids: CASSSLRGGHQPQHF.